This T cell receptor (beta chain) was documented in a study of molecular identifiers for immune sequencing clone quantification. Via MiXCR, TCRdb re-called the PCR reads, giving one row per CDR3 protein. The sample lists 300,000 to 350,000 distinct CDR3 sequences; about 21% were seen once. Only one count was recorded for this clonotype. It may be a read error: a sequence one base away is much more abundant. This receptor was obtained from a human donor in good health. Some libraries in this study had Jurkat cell RNA spiked in. The sequenced sample consisted of naive CD8+ T cells from blood, with Jurkat cell RNA spiked in. The subset is: FACS-sorted CD8+CD4-CCR7+CD45RA+ naive T cells.

The CDR3 DNA is TGTGCCAGCAGGTACAGGGCTGATATGCAGTATTTT. As protein: CASRYRADMQYF. The chain couples TRBV6-1 to TRBJ2-3; a possible D gene is TRBD1 (6 bases). Germline CDR1 reads MNHNS; CDR2 reads SASEGT. CDR3 length: 12 amino acids.